This T cell receptor beta chain was recorded in a study of PD-1 blockade in classical Hodgkin lymphoma. Germline V gene lookup returns CDR1 SGHNT and CDR2 YENEEA. V was clipped by 4 bases and J by 1 base, with 3 bases between them. This CDR3 contains 12 residues. Assay used: immunoSEQ multiplex PCR; TCRdb lists only in-frame clones, some missing. The table has about 16,000 clones, around 92% seen once; the top ten hold 0.5% to 0.55%. Time point of the sample: newly diagnosed, previously untreated cHL patient sample. Purification of CD4+ T cells from thawed PBMCs was performed via magnetic negative selection.

The source material was CD4+ T cells from blood. The genes are TRBV11-3 and TRBJ2-3; D unresolved. This TCR derives from a human donor with classical Hodgkin lymphoma. Here the CDR3 DNA reads TGTGCCAGCAGCTCGCGCACAGATACGCAGTATTTT. Its protein product is CASSSRTDTQYF.